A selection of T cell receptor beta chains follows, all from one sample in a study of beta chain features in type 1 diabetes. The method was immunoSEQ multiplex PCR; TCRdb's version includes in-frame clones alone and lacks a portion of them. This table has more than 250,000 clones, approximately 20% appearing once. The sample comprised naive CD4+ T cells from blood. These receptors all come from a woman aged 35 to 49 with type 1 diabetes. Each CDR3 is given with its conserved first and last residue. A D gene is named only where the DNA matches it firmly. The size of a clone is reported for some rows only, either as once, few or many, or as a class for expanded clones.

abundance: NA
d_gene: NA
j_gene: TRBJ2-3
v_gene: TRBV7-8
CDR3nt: TGTGCCAGCAGCTTAGCGCTGCGGAGCACAGATACGCAGTATTTT
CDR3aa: CASSLALRSTDTQYF

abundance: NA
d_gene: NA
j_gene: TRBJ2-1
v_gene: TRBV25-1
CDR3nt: TGTGCCAGCAGTGGTAGCCCGACGTACAATGAGCAGTTCTTC
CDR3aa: CASSGSPTYNEQFF

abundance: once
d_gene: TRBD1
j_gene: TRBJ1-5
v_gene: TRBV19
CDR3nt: TGTGCCAGTAGTATAGGACAGGGGAAAGGGCCCCAGCATTTT
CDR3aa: CASSIGQGKGPQHF

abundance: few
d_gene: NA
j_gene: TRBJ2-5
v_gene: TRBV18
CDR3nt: TGTGCCAGCTCACCAGGGCACCTCCAAGAGACCCAGTACTTC
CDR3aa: CASSPGHLQETQYF

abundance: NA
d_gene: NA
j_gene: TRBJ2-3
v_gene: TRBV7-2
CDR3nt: TGTGCCAGCAGCTCCACGGGGGTGCAAGGCACAGATACGCAGTATTTT
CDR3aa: CASSSTGVQGTDTQYF

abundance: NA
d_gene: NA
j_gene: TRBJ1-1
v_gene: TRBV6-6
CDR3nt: TGTGCCAGCAGTTACCCGGGGATTGAAGCTTTCTTT
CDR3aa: CASSYPGIEAFF

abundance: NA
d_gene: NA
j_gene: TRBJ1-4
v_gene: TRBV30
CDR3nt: TGTGCCTGGAGTATTACGGGGCGGGGTAATGAAAAACTGTTTTTT
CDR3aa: CAWSITGRGNEKLFF

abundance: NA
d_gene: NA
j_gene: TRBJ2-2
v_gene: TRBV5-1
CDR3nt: TGCGCCAGCGGGTCGGACAGTAACACCGGGGAGCTGTTTTTT
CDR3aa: CASGSDSNTGELFF

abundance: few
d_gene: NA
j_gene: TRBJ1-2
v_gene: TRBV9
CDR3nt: TGTGCCAGCAGCGTCTCTAAAGATGACTATGGCTACACCTTC
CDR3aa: CASSVSKDDYGYTF

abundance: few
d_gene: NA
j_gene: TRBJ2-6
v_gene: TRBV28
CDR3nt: TGTGCCAGCAGTTCAGGACAGCTCTCTGGGGCCAACGTCCTGACTTTC
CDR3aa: CASSSGQLSGANVLTF

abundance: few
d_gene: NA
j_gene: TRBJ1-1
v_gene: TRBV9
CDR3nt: TGTGCCAGCAGCGCCCTTGAGGGCCGGGGCACTGAAGCTTTCTTT
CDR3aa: CASSALEGRGTEAFF

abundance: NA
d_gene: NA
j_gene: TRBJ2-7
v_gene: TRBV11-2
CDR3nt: TGTGCCAGCAGCTTAAGAGGGGGAGCCTACGAGCAGTACTTC
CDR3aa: CASSLRGGAYEQYF

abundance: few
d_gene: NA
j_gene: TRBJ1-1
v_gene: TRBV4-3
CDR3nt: TGCGCCAGCAGCCAAGAACCCGGGGGGACTGAAGCTTTCTTT
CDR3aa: CASSQEPGGTEAFF

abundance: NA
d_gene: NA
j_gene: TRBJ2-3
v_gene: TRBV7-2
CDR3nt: TGTGCCAGCAGCCCCGGCTTTTCGACTAGTACGGATACGCAGTATTTT
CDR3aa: CASSPGFSTSTDTQYF

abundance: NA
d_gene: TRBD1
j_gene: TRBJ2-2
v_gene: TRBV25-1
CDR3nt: TGTGCCAGTAGAGGACAGGCGAACACCGGGGAGCTGTTTTTT
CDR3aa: CASRGQANTGELFF

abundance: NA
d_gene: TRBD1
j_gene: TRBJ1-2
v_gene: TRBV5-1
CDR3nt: TGCGCCAGCAGCCCGCTGGACAGGATTAACTATGGCTACACCTTC
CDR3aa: CASSPLDRINYGYTF

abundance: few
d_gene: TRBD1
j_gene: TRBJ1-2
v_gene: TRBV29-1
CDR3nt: TGCAGCGTTGGGGGACAGGGGAACTATGGCTACACCTTC
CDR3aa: CSVGGQGNYGYTF

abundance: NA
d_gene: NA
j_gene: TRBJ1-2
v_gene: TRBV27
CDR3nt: TGTGCCAGCAGTTTAGGACGGGGACTTAACTATGGCTACACCTTC
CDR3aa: CASSLGRGLNYGYTF

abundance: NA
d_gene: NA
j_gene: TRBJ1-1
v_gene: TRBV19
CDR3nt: TGTGCCAGTAGTAGCGGGATGAACACTGAAGCTTTCTTT
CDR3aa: CASSSGMNTEAFF

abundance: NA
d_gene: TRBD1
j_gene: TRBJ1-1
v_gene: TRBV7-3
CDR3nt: TGTGCCAGCAGCTCGACCACACGGACAGGGGAGGAAGCTTTCTTT
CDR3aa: CASSSTTRTGEEAFF

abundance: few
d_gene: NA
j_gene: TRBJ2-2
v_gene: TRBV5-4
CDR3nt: TGTGCCAGCAGCTTACAGGGAGTCACCGGGGAGCTGTTTTTT
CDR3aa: CASSLQGVTGELFF

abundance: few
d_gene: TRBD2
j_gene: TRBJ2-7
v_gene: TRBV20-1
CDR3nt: TGCAGTGCTAGAGTGGGAGGGGAGCAGTACTTC
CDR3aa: CSARVGGEQYF

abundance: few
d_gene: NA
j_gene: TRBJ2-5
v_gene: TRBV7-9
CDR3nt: TGTGCCAGCAGCTTCCAGGGGACGGAAGAGACCCAGTACTTC
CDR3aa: CASSFQGTEETQYF

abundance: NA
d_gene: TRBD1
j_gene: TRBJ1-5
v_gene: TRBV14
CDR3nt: TGTGCCAGCAGCCCGGGACAGAATCAGCCCCAGCATTTT
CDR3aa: CASSPGQNQPQHF

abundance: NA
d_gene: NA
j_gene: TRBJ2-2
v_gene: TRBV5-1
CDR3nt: TGCGCCAGCAGCCCGGTGGAGGGTAGTACCGGGGAGCTGTTTTTT
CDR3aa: CASSPVEGSTGELFF

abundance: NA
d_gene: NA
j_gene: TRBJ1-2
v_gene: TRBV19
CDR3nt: TGTGCCAGTAGTAAGGAGGGAGTCTATGGCTACACCTTC
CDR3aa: CASSKEGVYGYTF

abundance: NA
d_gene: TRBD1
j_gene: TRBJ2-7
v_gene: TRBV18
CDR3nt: TGTGCCAGCTCCCCAGGGACAGGGGGGTACGAGCAGTACTTC
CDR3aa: CASSPGTGGYEQYF

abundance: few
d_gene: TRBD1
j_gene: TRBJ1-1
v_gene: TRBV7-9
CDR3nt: TGTGCCAGCAGCTCCGGGACAGGCAACACTGAAGCTTTCTTT
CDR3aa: CASSSGTGNTEAFF

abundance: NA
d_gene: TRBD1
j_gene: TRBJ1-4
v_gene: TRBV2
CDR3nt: TGTGCCAGCGGACCCAGGGGGCCTAATGAAAAACTGTTTTTT
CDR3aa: CASGPRGPNEKLFF

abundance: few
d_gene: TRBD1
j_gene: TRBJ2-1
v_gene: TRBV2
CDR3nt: TGTGCCAGCAGTGGTAAGGGGGCGACCTACAATGAGCAGTTCTTC
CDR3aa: CASSGKGATYNEQFF

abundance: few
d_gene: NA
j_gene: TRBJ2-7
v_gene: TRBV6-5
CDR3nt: TGTGCCAGCAGTTCTGGACTGGGACTCTACGAGCAGTACTTC
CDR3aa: CASSSGLGLYEQYF

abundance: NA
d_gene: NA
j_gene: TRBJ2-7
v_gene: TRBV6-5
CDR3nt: TGTGCCAGCAGTTATCTCGGCAGGGCCTCCTTCTACGAGCAGTACTTC
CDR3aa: CASSYLGRASFYEQYF

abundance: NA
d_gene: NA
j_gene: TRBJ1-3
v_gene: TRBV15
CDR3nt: TGTGCCACCAGCAGAGATCGGGCTGGAAACACCATATATTTT
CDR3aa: CATSRDRAGNTIYF

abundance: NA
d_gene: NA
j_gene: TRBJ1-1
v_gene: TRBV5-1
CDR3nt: TGCGCCAGCAGCCACGGCGTACAGAGAAACACTGAAGCTTTCTTT
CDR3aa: CASSHGVQRNTEAFF

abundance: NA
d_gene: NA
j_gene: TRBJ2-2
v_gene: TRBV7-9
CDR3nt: TGTGCCAGCTCGACCGGGGAGCTGTTTTTT
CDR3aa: CASSTGELFF

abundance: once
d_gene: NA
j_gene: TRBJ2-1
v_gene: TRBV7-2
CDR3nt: TGTGCCAGCAGCTCCCCCCGGGGCTCCTACAATGAGCAGTTCTTC
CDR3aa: CASSSPRGSYNEQFF

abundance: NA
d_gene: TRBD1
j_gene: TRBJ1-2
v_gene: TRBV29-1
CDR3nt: TGCAGCGTTGAAGCTTCGGACAGGGGAAGCCATGGCTACACCTTC
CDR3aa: CSVEASDRGSHGYTF

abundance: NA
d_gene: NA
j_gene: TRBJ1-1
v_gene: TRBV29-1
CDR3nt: TGCAGCGTTGTACAGGCGGGGAAGAACACTGAAGCTTTCTTT
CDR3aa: CSVVQAGKNTEAFF

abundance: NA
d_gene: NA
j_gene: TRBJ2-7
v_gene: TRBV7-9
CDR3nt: TGTGCCAGCAGTCCAGACACCTCCTACGAGCAGTACTTC
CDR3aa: CASSPDTSYEQYF

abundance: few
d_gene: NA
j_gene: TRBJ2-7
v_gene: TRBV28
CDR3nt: TGTGCCAGCAGGGCGGGGAGCGGGTACGAGCAGTACTTC
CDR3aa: CASRAGSGYEQYF

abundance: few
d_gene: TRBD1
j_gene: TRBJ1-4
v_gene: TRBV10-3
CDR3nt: TGTGCCACCGGACAGGGTGGGGCTAATGAAAAACTGTTTTTT
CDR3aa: CATGQGGANEKLFF

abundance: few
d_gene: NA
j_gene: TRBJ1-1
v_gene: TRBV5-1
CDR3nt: TGCGCCAGCAGCTTGCGGGAGAACACTGAAGCTTTCTTT
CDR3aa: CASSLRENTEAFF

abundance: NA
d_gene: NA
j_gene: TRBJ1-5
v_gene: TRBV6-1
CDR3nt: TGTGCCAGCAGTGAATCGGGGTTAAATCAGCCCCAGCATTTT
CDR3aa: CASSESGLNQPQHF

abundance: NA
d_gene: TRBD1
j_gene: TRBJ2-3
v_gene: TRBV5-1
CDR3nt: TGCGCCAGCAGCACCCAGGGGGCAAGCACAGATACGCAGTATTTT
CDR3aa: CASSTQGASTDTQYF

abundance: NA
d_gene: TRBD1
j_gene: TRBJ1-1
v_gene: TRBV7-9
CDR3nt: TGTGCCAGCAGCCCTTATGGGACAGGGCGTGAAGCTTTCTTT
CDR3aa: CASSPYGTGREAFF

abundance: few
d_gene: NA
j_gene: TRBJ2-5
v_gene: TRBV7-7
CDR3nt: TGTGCCAGCAGCTCCAGGGGAGAGACCCAGTACTTC
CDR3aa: CASSSRGETQYF